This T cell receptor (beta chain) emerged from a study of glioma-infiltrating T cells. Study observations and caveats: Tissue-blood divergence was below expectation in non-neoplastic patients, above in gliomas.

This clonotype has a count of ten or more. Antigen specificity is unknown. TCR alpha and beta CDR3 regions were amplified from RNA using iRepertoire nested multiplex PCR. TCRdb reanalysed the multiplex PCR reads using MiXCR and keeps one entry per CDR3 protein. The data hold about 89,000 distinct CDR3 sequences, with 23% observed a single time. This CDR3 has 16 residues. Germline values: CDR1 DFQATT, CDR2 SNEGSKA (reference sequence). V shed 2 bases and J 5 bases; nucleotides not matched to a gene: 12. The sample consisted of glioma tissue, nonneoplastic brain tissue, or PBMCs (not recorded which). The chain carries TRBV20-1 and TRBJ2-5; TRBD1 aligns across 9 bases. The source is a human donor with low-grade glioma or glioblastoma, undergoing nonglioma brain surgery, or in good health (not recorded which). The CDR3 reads CSARKPGQGVRETQYF. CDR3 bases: TGCAGTGCTAGAAAACCGGGACAGGGTGTTCGTGAGACCCAGTACTTC.